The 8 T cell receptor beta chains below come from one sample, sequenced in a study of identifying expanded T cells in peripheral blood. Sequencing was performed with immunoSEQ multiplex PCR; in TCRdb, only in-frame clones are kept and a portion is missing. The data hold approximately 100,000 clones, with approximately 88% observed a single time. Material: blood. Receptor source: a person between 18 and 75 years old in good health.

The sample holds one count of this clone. CDR3 nucleotides: TGTGCCAGTAGTACCGGGATGAGGACGGATTCACCCCTCCACTTT. Protein product: CASSTGMRTDSPLHF. This chain uses TRBV19 with TRBJ1-6; D is uncertain. The CDR3 loop spans 15 amino acids. Germline CDR1 reads LNHDA; CDR2 reads SQIVND (reference sequence). V lost 4 bases, J lost 8 bases, and 15 bases lay in between.

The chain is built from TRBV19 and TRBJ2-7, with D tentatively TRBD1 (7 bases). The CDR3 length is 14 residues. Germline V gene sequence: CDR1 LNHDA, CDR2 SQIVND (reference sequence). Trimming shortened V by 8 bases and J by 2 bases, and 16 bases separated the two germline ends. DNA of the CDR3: TGTGCCAGTTCGGACAGGAGGGGACCCTACGAGCAGTACTTC. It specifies CASSDRRGPYEQYF.

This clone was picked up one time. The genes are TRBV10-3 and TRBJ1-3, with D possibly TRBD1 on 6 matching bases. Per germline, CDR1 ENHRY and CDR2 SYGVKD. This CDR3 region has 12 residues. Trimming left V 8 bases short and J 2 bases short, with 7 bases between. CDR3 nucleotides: TGTGCCATCGCAGGGGCTGGAAACACCATATATTTT. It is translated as CAIAGAGNTIYF.

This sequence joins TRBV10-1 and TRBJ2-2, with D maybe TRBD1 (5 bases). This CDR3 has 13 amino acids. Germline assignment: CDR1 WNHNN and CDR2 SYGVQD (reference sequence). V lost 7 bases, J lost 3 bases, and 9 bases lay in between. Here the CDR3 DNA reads TGCGCCAGCATGAGCAGGGACACCGGGGAGCTGTTTTTT. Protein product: CASMSRDTGELFF.

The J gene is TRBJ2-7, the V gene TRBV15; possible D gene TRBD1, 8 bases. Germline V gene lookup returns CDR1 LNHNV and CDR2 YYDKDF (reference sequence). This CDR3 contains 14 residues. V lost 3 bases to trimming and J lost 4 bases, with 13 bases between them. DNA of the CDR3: TGTGCCACCAGCAGTTCACAGGGGGGGTACGAGCAGTACTTC. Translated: CATSSSQGGYEQYF.

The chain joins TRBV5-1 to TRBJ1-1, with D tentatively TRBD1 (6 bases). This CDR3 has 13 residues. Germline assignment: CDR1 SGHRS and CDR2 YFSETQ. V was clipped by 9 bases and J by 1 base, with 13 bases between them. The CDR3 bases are TGCGCCACTGGGGAACAGGGGAACACTGAAGCTTTCTTT. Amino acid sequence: CATGEQGNTEAFF. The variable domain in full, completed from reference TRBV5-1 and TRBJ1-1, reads KAGVTQTPRYLIKTRGQQVTLSCSPISGHRSVSWYQQTPGQGLQFLFEYFSETQRNKGNFPGRFSGRQFSNSRSEMNVSTLELGDSALYLCATGEQGNTEAFFGQGTRLTVV.

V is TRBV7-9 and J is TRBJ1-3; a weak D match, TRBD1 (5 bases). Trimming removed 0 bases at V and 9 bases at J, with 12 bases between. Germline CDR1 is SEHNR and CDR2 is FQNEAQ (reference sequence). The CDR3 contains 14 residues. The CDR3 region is CASSLAQGVVTIYF. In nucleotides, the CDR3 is TGTGCCAGCAGCTTAGCACAAGGGGTCGTCACCATATATTTT. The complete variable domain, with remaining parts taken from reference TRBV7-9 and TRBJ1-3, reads DTGVSQNPRHKITKRGQNVTFRCDPISEHNRLYWYRQTLGQGPEFLTYFQNEAQLEKSRLLSDRFSAERPKGSFSTLEIQRTEQGDSAMYLCASSLAQGVVTIYFGEGSWLTVV.

The CDR3 sequence: CASSLPRDTDTQYF. The DNA of the CDR3 is TGCGCCAGCAGCCTACCCCGGGACACAGATACGCAGTATTTT. V gene TRBV5-1 combines with J gene TRBJ2-3; a weak D match, TRBD2 (5 bases). V dropped 4 bases and J dropped 2 bases, with 11 bases sitting between them. This CDR3 has 14 residues. The germline CDR1 and CDR2 sequences are SGHRS and YFSETQ.